These 18 T cell receptor beta chains came from one sample sequenced in a study of low-dose radiotherapy and immunotherapy resistance in tumors. Time point denoted: after trial treatment. Indicated treatment: LDRT plus nivolumab, ipilimumab, low-dose cyclophosphamide and aspirin (RACIN trial). Primers used for first-strand cDNA, a TRAV- and TRBV-specific set, covered both alpha and beta chains. With a constant-region primer and a V-primer adapter, TCRs were subjected to roughly 18 PCR cycles of amplification. Each CDR3 protein is one row after TCRdb ran MiXCR on the reads. The sample lists around 60,000 distinct CDR3 sequences, about 23% occurring once. The starting material was PBMCs, obtained after low-dose radiotherapy plus immunotherapy. These receptors came from a male donor with prostate cancer.

The rearrangement joins TRBV5-6 to TRBJ1-2; 7 bases line up with TRBD1. Unmatched junction bases numbered 9, after V lost 3 bases and J lost 7 bases. Per the germline V gene, CDR1 is SGHDT and CDR2 is YYEEEE. This CDR3 is 14 amino acids long. CDR3 DNA: TGTGCCAGCAGCTCGATGACAGGGCTGGTTGGCTACACCTTC. This sequence encodes CASSSMTGLVGYTF.

This clonotype was seen a few times. The rearrangement joins TRBV9 to TRBJ1-6, with D perhaps TRBD1 (5 bases). V gave up 2 bases and J gave up 8 bases, with 14 bases separating them. Looked up from germline, CDR1 is SGDLS and CDR2 is YYNGEE. The CDR3 length is 15 residues. CDR3 amino acids: CASSVHPGRDSPLHF. Here the CDR3 DNA reads TGTGCCAGCAGCGTTCACCCAGGGAGGGATTCACCCCTCCACTTT.

This clonotype showed up many times. This chain joins TRBV13 and TRBJ2-1; 11 bases line up with TRBD2. This CDR3 spans 16 amino acids. CDR1 and CDR2 (germline): PRHDT, FYEKMQ (reference sequence). The V gene end was trimmed by 6 bases and the J gene end by 8 bases; junction bases not matched to a gene: 12. The CDR3 nucleotides read TGTGCCAGCAGGGACAGTAGCGGGGGGGTTTTGTATGAGCAGTTCTTC. Translation gives CASRDSSGGVLYEQFF. Full variable domain (rest looked up from reference TRBV13 and TRBJ2-1): AAGVIQSPRHLIKEKRETATLKCYPIPRHDTVYWYQQGPGQDPQFLISFYEKMQSDKGSIPDRFSAQQFSDYHSELNMSSLELGDSALYFCASRDSSGGVLYEQFFGPGTRLTVL.

This clonotype was seen at least ten times. The chain uses TRBV5-1 and TRBJ2-1, with TRBD2 matching 7 bases. The CDR3 is 17 amino acids. The V and J ends lost 0 bases and 6 bases, in that order; junction bases with no gene match: 12. Per germline, CDR1 SGHRS and CDR2 YFSETQ. The CDR3 is CASSLGSGAPEFNEQFF. The CDR3 coding sequence is TGCGCCAGCAGCTTGGGGAGCGGGGCACCCGAATTCAATGAGCAGTTCTTC. Together with reference TRBV5-1 and TRBJ2-1, the CDR3 gives the full variable domain: KAGVTQTPRYLIKTRGQQVTLSCSPISGHRSVSWYQQTPGQGLQFLFEYFSETQRNKGNFPGRFSGRQFSNSRSEMNVSTLELGDSALYLCASSLGSGAPEFNEQFFGPGTRLTVL.

This clonotype was found many times. V gene TRBV19 combines with J gene TRBJ2-7; 12 bases line up with TRBD2. From germline, CDR1 is LNHDA and CDR2 SQIVND (reference sequence). The trim removed 3 bases at V and 5 bases at J, leaving 5 bases unmatched. CDR3 length: 15 residues. The CDR3 DNA is TGTGCCAGTAGTATCCGGGCTAGCGGGAGGGACGAGCAGTACTTC. Its translation is CASSIRASGRDEQYF.

V usage is TRBV11-3 and J usage is TRBJ2-7, with 14 bases aligning to TRBD2. The V gene end was trimmed by 4 bases and the J gene end by 0 bases; junction bases not matched to a gene: 14. This CDR3 is built from 20 residues. Germline CDR1 reads SGHNT; CDR2 reads YENEEA. CDR3 amino acids: CASSYRDGSGLAGVSYEQYF. CDR3 coding DNA: TGTGCCAGCAGCTACAGAGACGGCTCGGGACTAGCGGGAGTCTCCTACGAGCAGTACTTC. The full variable domain, completed using reference TRBV11-3 and TRBJ2-7, is EAGVVQSPRYKIIEKKQPVAFWCNPISGHNTLYWYLQNLGQGPELLIRYENEEAVDDSQLPKDRFSAERLKGVDSTLKIQPAELGDSAVYLCASSYRDGSGLAGVSYEQYFGPGTRLTVT.

This clonotype came up many times. The chain employs TRBV11-2 and TRBJ2-5, with D unclear. Between the trimmed V and J ends, which lost 0 bases and 7 bases, there was a span of 9 bases. From germline, CDR1 is SGHAT and CDR2 FQNNGV. The CDR3 spans 13 residues. The CDR3 sequence: CASSLESAATQYF. In DNA, the CDR3 is TGTGCCAGCAGCTTAGAGTCGGCCGCGACCCAGTACTTC.

This clonotype was observed at least ten times. The V call is TRBV6-2 or TRBV6-3, the J call TRBJ2-2; 9 nucleotides line up with TRBD1. The length of the CDR3 is 14 residues. The germline gives CDR1 MNHEY, CDR2 SVGEGT. V shed 6 bases, J shed 4 bases, and the junction held 3 bases outside the gene matches. CDR3 sequence reads: CASRDRGSTGELFF. CDR3 coding DNA: TGTGCCAGCAGGGACAGGGGTTCCACCGGGGAGCTGTTTTTT.

This clonotype was found many times. This chain uses TRBV18 with TRBJ2-5, with no clear D. This CDR3 comprises 12 residues. V gave up 3 bases and J gave up 0 bases, with 2 bases separating them. The germline V gene encodes CDR1 KGHSH and CDR2 LQKENI. The CDR3 protein is CASSPYQETQYF. CDR3 DNA sequence: TGTGCCAGCTCACCGTACCAAGAGACCCAGTACTTC.

This clonotype appeared many times. The gene calls are TRBV13 and TRBJ2-6; a weak D match, TRBD1 (6 bases). The CDR3 contains 17 residues. The V gene lost 3 bases and the J gene lost 0 bases, with 12 bases spanning the gap. Germline CDR1 PRHDT, CDR2 FYEKMQ (reference sequence). CDR3 sequence: CASSFTGRSSGANVLTF. In DNA, the CDR3 is TGTGCCAGCAGCTTTACAGGGCGTAGCTCTGGGGCCAACGTCCTGACTTTC.

This clonotype came up many times. This sequence joins TRBV24-1 and TRBJ1-5; D call uncertain. In germline, CDR1 is KGHDR, CDR2 SFDVKD. The germline V and J ends were trimmed by 4 bases and 0 bases, with 3 bases remaining between them. The CDR3 loop spans 13 amino acids. This CDR3 reads CATSDYSNQPQHF. The CDR3 coding sequence is TGTGCCACCAGTGACTATAGCAATCAGCCCCAGCATTTT.

This clonotype was detected ten times or more. The genes are TRBV6-2 or TRBV6-3 and TRBJ2-1; 7 bases are shared with TRBD1. J gave up 0 bases and V 4 bases, and 9 bases lay outside the gene matches. The CDR3 extends over 17 amino acids. CDR1 is MNHEY and CDR2 is SVGEGT in the germline V gene. CDR3 in DNA: TGTGCCAGCAGTTCCAGACACAGGGGAAGCTCCTACAATGAGCAGTTCTTC. This encodes CASSSRHRGSSYNEQFF.

This clonotype has at least ten counts. The gene calls are TRBV11-2 and TRBJ2-7; the D is unclear. The CDR3 totals 11 residues. V shed 4 bases and J shed 4 bases, with 5 bases lying between them. Germline CDR1 reads SGHAT; CDR2 reads FQNNGV. CDR3 protein: CASSYRYEQYF. DNA of the CDR3: TGTGCCAGCAGCTACAGATACGAGCAGTACTTC.

This clonotype was seen ten or more times. V is TRBV5-1 and J is TRBJ2-1; 12 bases map to TRBD2. The CDR3 is 16 amino acids. Germline CDR1 is SGHRS and CDR2 is YFSETQ. V lost 5 bases to trimming and J lost 0 bases; unmatched junction nucleotides: 3. In DNA, the CDR3 is TGCGCCAGCAGGGGACTAGCGGGTCTCTCCTACAATGAGCAGTTCTTC. It translates to CASRGLAGLSYNEQFF.

On this clonotype itself: The likely explanation is a read error, given a far larger clone one base away. Written as DNA, the CDR3 is TGTGCCAGCGGCCCAGAAAACAGTGGCGCTCGAGTATACTATGGCTACACCTTC. Amino acids: CASGPENSGARVYYGYTF. V and J are TRBV6-2 or TRBV6-3 and TRBJ1-2; the D is unclear. The CDR3 totals 18 residues. V lost 8 bases to trimming and J lost 3 bases, with 28 bases between them. Germline CDR1 reads MNHEY; CDR2 reads SVGEGT.

This clonotype was counted ten times or more. The rearrangement joins TRBV29-1 to TRBJ1-2; unclear D gene. Trimming took off 3 bases at V and 1 base at J, with 3 bases between the two ends. Germline CDR1 SQVTM, CDR2 ANQGSEA. This CDR3 has 11 residues. The CDR3 coding sequence is TGCAGCGTTGACCGTAACTATGGCTACACCTTC. This sequence encodes CSVDRNYGYTF.

This clonotype came up many times. The V call is TRBV7-9, the J call TRBJ2-1, with 8 bases that match TRBD2. Germline trimming cut 1 base from V and 0 bases from J; bases unmatched to any gene: 2. The length of the CDR3 is 16 residues. Germline lookup yields CDR1 SEHNR and CDR2 FQNEAQ (reference sequence). The CDR3 DNA follows: TGTGCCAGCAGCTTAGTGAGCGGGAGCTCCTACAATGAGCAGTTCTTC. Translation gives CASSLVSGSSYNEQFF.

The chain employs TRBV6-2 or TRBV6-3 and TRBJ2-1; 8 bases agree with TRBD2. Trimming took 5 bases from V and 2 from J; bases not matched to a gene: 2. From germline, CDR1 is MNHEY and CDR2 SVGEGT. This CDR3 has 14 amino acids. The CDR3 reads CASSNGRAYNEQFF. In DNA, the CDR3 is TGTGCCAGCAGTAACGGGAGGGCCTACAATGAGCAGTTCTTC.